This T cell receptor beta chain was sequenced during a study of blood T cell repertoires in COVID-19. Study information: From T cells, B-cell-depleted T cells, or PBMCs came the material, which was cDNA or gDNA.

Source study methods: Amplification with reference gene primers provided the estimates of nucleated cell counts. Some clones are missing from TCRdb's copy, which holds only in-frame ones; the method was immunoSEQ multiplex PCR. That table furnishes V, J and clone size, whereas the DNA furnished D and trimming. The sample lists around 230,000 clones, 75% to 90% occurring once. This clone was seen more than once but under ten times. Participants were aged 18 to 89 years, lived in 25 or so US areas, and enrolled virtually. Donors were grouped by their self-reported clinical history. CDR3 length: 15 amino acids. Trimming shortened V by 1 base and J by 8 bases, and 17 bases separated the two germline ends. Germline CDR1 SGHTA, CDR2 FQGNSA.

The chain joins TRBV7-2 to TRBJ1-2, with D hard to call. This clonotype was obtained from a woman aged 40 to 50 with acute COVID-19. The sample taken for sequencing was PBMCs or T cells enriched from blood (not recorded which). The CDR3 here is CASSLGRKGAGGYTF. The CDR3 bases are TGTGCCAGCAGCTTAGGGCGAAAGGGCGCGGGGGGCTACACCTTC. Using reference TRBV7-2 and TRBJ1-2 for the parts outside the CDR3, the full variable domain is GAGVSQSPSNKVTEKGKDVELRCDPISGHTALYWYRQSLGQGLEFLIYFQGNSAPDKSGLPSDRFSAERTGGSVSTLTIQRTQQEDSAVYLCASSLGRKGAGGYTFGSGTRLTVV.